This is a list of T cell receptor beta chains from one sample in a study of T cells in Graves' hyperthyroidism and ophthalmopathy. TCRdb redid the calling of the multiplex PCR reads with MiXCR, one entry per CDR3 protein. The sample has approximately 430,000 distinct CDR3 sequences; roughly 14% are singletons. The material sequenced was blood. Receptors originate from a man between 18 and 29 years old with Graves' ophthalmopathy. The CDR3 runs from the conserved cysteine through the conserved F or W. Fields, in order: J gene, D gene, clone size, V gene, CDR3 protein. D genes are given only for firm matches. Where a row states a size, it is once, few, many or the class of an expanded clone; other rows omit it.

J gene: TRBJ1-3; D gene: .; clone size: few; V gene: TRBV18; CDR3 protein: CASSLATLHAGNTIYF
J gene: TRBJ1-2; D gene: .; clone size: many; V gene: TRBV6-1; CDR3 protein: CASIAGANYGYTF
J gene: TRBJ2-7; D gene: TRBD1; clone size: many; V gene: TRBV28; CDR3 protein: CASRQGNEQYF
J gene: TRBJ2-1; D gene: TRBD1; clone size: many; V gene: TRBV4-1; CDR3 protein: CASRSPGQGNEQFF
J gene: TRBJ1-5; D gene: .; clone size: few; V gene: TRBV28; CDR3 protein: CAIGGWNQPQHF
J gene: TRBJ2-3; D gene: TRBD2; clone size: .; V gene: TRBV6-1; CDR3 protein: CASRPGTTLTDTQYF
J gene: TRBJ2-2; D gene: .; clone size: .; V gene: TRBV4-2; CDR3 protein: CASSQVQGVDTGELFF
J gene: TRBJ2-2; D gene: .; clone size: few; V gene: TRBV28; CDR3 protein: CASHLRGAGELFF
J gene: TRBJ1-2; D gene: .; clone size: many; V gene: TRBV3-1; CDR3 protein: CASSPSPDSFYGYTF
J gene: TRBJ2-5; D gene: .; clone size: .; V gene: TRBV7-8; CDR3 protein: CASSLTPTEGGVGTQYF
J gene: TRBJ1-5; D gene: TRBD1; clone size: few; V gene: TRBV28; CDR3 protein: CASSSPTGGPGNQPQHF
J gene: TRBJ2-7; D gene: .; clone size: many; V gene: TRBV2; CDR3 protein: CASSEVKFLGEQYF
J gene: TRBJ1-1; D gene: TRBD1; clone size: .; V gene: TRBV24-1; CDR3 protein: CASAGQADTEAFF
J gene: TRBJ1-5; D gene: .; clone size: .; V gene: TRBV10-1; CDR3 protein: CAGLGEGDDFPPQPQHF
J gene: TRBJ2-5; D gene: .; clone size: .; V gene: TRBV3-1; CDR3 protein: CASSQEAGFGGTQYF
J gene: TRBJ1-6; D gene: .; clone size: many; V gene: TRBV27; CDR3 protein: CASSPGVRSYNSPLHF
J gene: TRBJ2-3; D gene: .; clone size: few; V gene: TRBV11-3; CDR3 protein: CASSQTNGGDTQYF
J gene: TRBJ1-6; D gene: .; clone size: many; V gene: TRBV3-1; CDR3 protein: CASSQYEDSPLHF
J gene: TRBJ1-1; D gene: .; clone size: many; V gene: TRBV6-6; CDR3 protein: CASSYSNGLGGGTEAFF
J gene: TRBJ2-7; D gene: .; clone size: .; V gene: TRBV19; CDR3 protein: CASSIQVPSYEQYF
J gene: TRBJ1-1; D gene: TRBD1; clone size: .; V gene: TRBV5-8; CDR3 protein: CASRYPGQGNTEAFF
J gene: TRBJ1-5; D gene: .; clone size: .; V gene: TRBV19; CDR3 protein: CASSPRERGQPQHF
J gene: TRBJ2-2; D gene: .; clone size: .; V gene: TRBV10-1; CDR3 protein: CASSDGEVGELFF
J gene: TRBJ1-1; D gene: .; clone size: many; V gene: TRBV11-2; CDR3 protein: CASSRHSNLMNTEAFF
J gene: TRBJ2-2; D gene: TRBD2; clone size: many; V gene: TRBV30; CDR3 protein: CAWKQRGLVNTGELFF
J gene: TRBJ1-1; D gene: TRBD1; clone size: many; V gene: TRBV6-6; CDR3 protein: CASSYARDRGTEAFF
J gene: TRBJ1-1; D gene: .; clone size: many; V gene: TRBV11-3; CDR3 protein: CASSYSGVATEAFF
J gene: TRBJ2-7; D gene: TRBD1; clone size: .; V gene: TRBV5-1; CDR3 protein: CASSLGQGAGDEQYF
J gene: TRBJ2-5; D gene: TRBD1; clone size: many; V gene: TRBV6-1; CDR3 protein: CASSEGTGEETQYF
J gene: TRBJ2-5; D gene: .; clone size: many; V gene: TRBV12-3/TRBV12-4; CDR3 protein: CASGPGAGLETQYF
J gene: TRBJ2-7; D gene: .; clone size: many; V gene: TRBV6-1; CDR3 protein: CASSEDWTELNYEQYF
J gene: TRBJ1-2; D gene: .; clone size: few; V gene: TRBV3-1; CDR3 protein: CASSQGSAPRRFGYTF
J gene: TRBJ1-2; D gene: .; clone size: few; V gene: TRBV30; CDR3 protein: CAWSVQAGVGYTF
J gene: TRBJ1-1; D gene: .; clone size: many; V gene: TRBV7-9; CDR3 protein: CASSLEGTGAFF
J gene: TRBJ2-2; D gene: TRBD2; clone size: few; V gene: TRBV30; CDR3 protein: CAWWGGSGELFF
J gene: TRBJ2-2; D gene: TRBD1; clone size: .; V gene: TRBV24-1; CDR3 protein: CATSDLGGQAQNTGELFF
J gene: TRBJ2-4; D gene: .; clone size: many; V gene: TRBV3-1; CDR3 protein: CASSLGLAKNIQYF
J gene: TRBJ1-5; D gene: .; clone size: .; V gene: TRBV4-1; CDR3 protein: CASSQGAGENQPQHF
J gene: TRBJ1-1; D gene: .; clone size: many; V gene: TRBV5-1; CDR3 protein: CASSLGALGTEAFF
J gene: TRBJ2-1; D gene: TRBD2; clone size: few; V gene: TRBV24-1; CDR3 protein: CATSDAGTSGRVTNEQFF
J gene: TRBJ2-1; D gene: .; clone size: many; V gene: TRBV7-8; CDR3 protein: CASSLAGTSNEQFF
J gene: TRBJ2-5; D gene: .; clone size: many; V gene: TRBV4-1; CDR3 protein: CASSQVLLKVETQYF
J gene: TRBJ1-2; D gene: .; clone size: many; V gene: TRBV27; CDR3 protein: CASSFAQGSYGYTF
J gene: TRBJ2-5; D gene: TRBD1; clone size: many; V gene: TRBV27; CDR3 protein: CASSRIRQGAGETQYF
J gene: TRBJ2-7; D gene: .; clone size: few; V gene: TRBV4-2; CDR3 protein: CASSHPQGPGEQYF
J gene: TRBJ1-5; D gene: .; clone size: few; V gene: TRBV24-1; CDR3 protein: CATGTANSNQPQHF
J gene: TRBJ1-1; D gene: .; clone size: many; V gene: TRBV6-1; CDR3 protein: CASSEVPYTEAFF
J gene: TRBJ2-7; D gene: TRBD2; clone size: few; V gene: TRBV7-8; CDR3 protein: CASSRGGAGPYEQYF
J gene: TRBJ1-4; D gene: .; clone size: few; V gene: TRBV4-1; CDR3 protein: CASSHPVRAVEKLFF
J gene: TRBJ2-5; D gene: TRBD2; clone size: many; V gene: TRBV12-3/TRBV12-4; CDR3 protein: CASSPGGWGGGAETQYF
J gene: TRBJ1-6; D gene: .; clone size: .; V gene: TRBV4-2; CDR3 protein: CASSSMIQGEWYNSPLHF
J gene: TRBJ2-1; D gene: TRBD2; clone size: many; V gene: TRBV27; CDR3 protein: CASSLLAGLPNEQFF
J gene: TRBJ2-2; D gene: TRBD1; clone size: .; V gene: TRBV3-1; CDR3 protein: CASSQAGGPGELFF